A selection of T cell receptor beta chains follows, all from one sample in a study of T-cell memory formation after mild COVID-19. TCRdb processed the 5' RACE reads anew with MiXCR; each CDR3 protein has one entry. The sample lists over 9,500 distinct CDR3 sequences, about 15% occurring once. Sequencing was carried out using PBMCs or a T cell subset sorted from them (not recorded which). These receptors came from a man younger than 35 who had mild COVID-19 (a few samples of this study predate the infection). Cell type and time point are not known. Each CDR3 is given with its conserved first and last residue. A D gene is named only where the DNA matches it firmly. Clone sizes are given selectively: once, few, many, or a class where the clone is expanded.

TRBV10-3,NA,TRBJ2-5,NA,CAIMGVQQETQYF,TGTGCCATCATGGGGGTGCAGCAAGAGACCCAGTACTTC
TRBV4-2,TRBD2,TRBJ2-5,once,CASTPSGLAGRGTQETQYF,TGTGCCAGCACCCCAAGTGGACTAGCGGGGCGAGGAACCCAAGAGACCCAGTACTTC
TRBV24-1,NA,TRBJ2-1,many,CATMDGSYNEQFF,TGTGCCACCATGGACGGATCCTACAATGAGCAGTTCTTC
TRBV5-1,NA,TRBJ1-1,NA,CASSTGTLNTEAFF,TGCGCCAGCAGCACCGGGACACTGAACACTGAAGCTTTCTTT
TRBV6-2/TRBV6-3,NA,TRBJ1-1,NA,CASGYRVNTEAFF,TGTGCCAGCGGTTACAGGGTGAACACTGAAGCTTTCTTT
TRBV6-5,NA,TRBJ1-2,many,CASSYANSWEPPEGYTF,TGTGCCAGCAGTTATGCCAACTCGTGGGAGCCGCCCGAGGGCTACACCTTC
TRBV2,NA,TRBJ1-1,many,CASIEDSLNTEAFF,TGTGCCAGCATCGAGGACAGTCTGAACACTGAAGCTTTCTTT
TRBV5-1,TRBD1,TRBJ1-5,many,CASSPGGGGGNQPQHF,TGCGCCAGCAGCCCGGGTGGAGGGGGCGGCAATCAGCCCCAGCATTTT
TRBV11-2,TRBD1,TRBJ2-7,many,CASSLDSSGQGDEQYF,TGTGCCAGCAGCTTAGATTCTTCGGGACAGGGTGACGAGCAGTACTTC
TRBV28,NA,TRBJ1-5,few,CASSFPQPQHF,TGTGCCAGCAGTTTCCCCCAGCCCCAGCATTTT
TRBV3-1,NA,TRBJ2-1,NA,CASSPSVGSEADQFF,TGTGCCAGCAGCCCGTCGGTAGGATCGGAGGCCGATCAGTTCTTC
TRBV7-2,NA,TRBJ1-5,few,CASRPGGSSNQPQHF,TGTGCCAGCAGGCCCGGGGGATCCTCAAATCAGCCCCAGCATTTT
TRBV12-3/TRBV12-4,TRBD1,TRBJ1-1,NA,CASSRGQSEAFF,TGTGCCAGCAGCCGGGGACAGTCTGAAGCTTTCTTT
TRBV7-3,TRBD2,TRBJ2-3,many,CASSSLGGGNTDTQYF,TGTGCCAGCAGCTCCCTAGGCGGGGGGAACACAGATACGCAGTATTTT
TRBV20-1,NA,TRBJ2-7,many,CSASLGQDEQYF,TGCAGTGCTAGTTTGGGGCAGGACGAGCAGTACTTC
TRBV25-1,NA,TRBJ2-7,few,CASSEYGAGLSYEQYF,TGTGCCAGCAGTGAATATGGAGCAGGACTATCCTACGAGCAGTACTTC
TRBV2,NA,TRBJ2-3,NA,CASSDGIGQVADTQYF,TGTGCCAGCAGTGATGGAATTGGGCAGGTAGCAGATACGCAGTATTTT
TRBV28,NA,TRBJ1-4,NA,CASSLFGQGYWEKLFF,TGTGCCAGCAGTTTATTCGGCCAGGGTTATTGGGAAAAACTGTTTTTT
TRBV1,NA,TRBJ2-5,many,CTSSHHGPLRGTQYF,TGCACCAGCAGCCACCATGGTCCCCTCAGAGGGACCCAGTACTTC
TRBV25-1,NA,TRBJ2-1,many,CASSDLDSRQGGYNEQFF,TGTGCCAGCAGTGATCTGGACAGCCGCCAGGGCGGCTACAATGAGCAGTTCTTC
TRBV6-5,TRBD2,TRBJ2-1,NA,CASSPGGGKTEQFF,TGTGCCAGCAGTCCGGGGGGGGGAAAAACGGAGCAGTTCTTC
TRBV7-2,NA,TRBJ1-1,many,CASSLVVSENTEAFF,TGTGCCAGCAGCTTAGTAGTCTCGGAGAACACTGAAGCTTTCTTT
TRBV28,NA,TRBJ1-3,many,CASSFSFSGNTIYF,TGTGCCAGCAGTTTTAGCTTCTCTGGAAACACCATATATTTT
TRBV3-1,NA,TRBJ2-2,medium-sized,CASSQVLVGPNTGELFF,TGTGCCAGCAGCCAAGTATTGGTCGGGCCAAACACCGGGGAGCTGTTTTTT
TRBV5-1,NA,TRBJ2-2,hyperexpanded,CASSPGMNTGELFF,TGCGCCAGCAGCCCAGGAATGAACACCGGGGAGCTGTTTTTT
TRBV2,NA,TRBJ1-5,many,CASSEGQQPRQPQHF,TGTGCCAGCAGTGAAGGTCAGCAACCAAGACAGCCCCAGCATTTT
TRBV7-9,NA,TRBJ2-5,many,CASSLGVAVFDWRETQYF,TGTGCCAGCAGCTTAGGGGTTGCCGTTTTTGATTGGCGGGAGACCCAGTACTTC
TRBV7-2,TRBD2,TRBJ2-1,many,CASSLVPGGENEQFF,TGTGCCAGCAGCTTAGTTCCGGGGGGGGAGAATGAGCAGTTCTTC
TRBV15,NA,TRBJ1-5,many,CATSRTRLQPQHF,TGTGCCACCAGCAGAACCCGACTGCAGCCCCAGCATTTT
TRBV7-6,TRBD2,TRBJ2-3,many,CASSVKAGGQDMEYF,TGTGCCAGCAGCGTAAAGGCGGGGGGGCAAGACATGGAGTATTTT
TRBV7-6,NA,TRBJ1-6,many,CASSARELGNSPLHF,TGTGCCAGCAGCGCCCGGGAGCTGGGAAATTCACCCCTCCACTTT
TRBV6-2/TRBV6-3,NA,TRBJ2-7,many,CASREPGYEQYF,TGTGCCAGCAGGGAGCCGGGCTACGAGCAGTACTTC
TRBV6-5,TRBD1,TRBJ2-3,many,CASQFRGAPGGDTQYF,TGTGCCAGTCAGTTCCGAGGAGCCCCAGGGGGTGACACGCAGTATTTT
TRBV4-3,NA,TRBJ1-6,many,CASSQDWLGGISYNSPLHF,TGCGCCAGCAGCCAAGATTGGTTGGGCGGGATCTCCTATAATTCACCCCTCCACTTT
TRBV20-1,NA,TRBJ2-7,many,CSASGAYEQYF,TGCAGTGCTAGCGGTGCCTACGAGCAGTACTTC
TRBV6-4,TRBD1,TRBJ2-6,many,CASSDSTGAGANVLTF,TGTGCCAGCAGTGACTCGACAGGGGCTGGGGCCAACGTCCTGACTTTC
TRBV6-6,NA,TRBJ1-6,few,CASSYSAGSSYNSPLHF,TGTGCCAGCAGTTACTCGGCAGGGAGCTCCTATAATTCACCCCTCCACTTT
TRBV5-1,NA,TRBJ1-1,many,CASRENRRNTEAFF,TGCGCCAGCAGGGAAAACAGGCGGAACACTGAAGCTTTCTTT
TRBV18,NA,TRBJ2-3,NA,CASSGSSGTDTQYF,TGTGCCAGCTCAGGATCTAGCGGCACAGATACGCAGTATTTT
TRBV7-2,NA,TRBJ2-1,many,CASSSQIGLRGGSNEQFF,TGTGCCAGCAGCTCCCAGATAGGGTTGAGGGGTGGGAGCAATGAGCAGTTCTTC
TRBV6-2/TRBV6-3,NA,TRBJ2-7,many,CASSIGGGLSYEQYF,TGTGCCAGCAGTATCGGCGGGGGCCTCTCCTACGAGCAGTACTTC
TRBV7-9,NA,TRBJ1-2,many,CASSLAGNSYTF,TGTGCCAGCAGCTTGGCGGGCAACAGCTACACCTTC
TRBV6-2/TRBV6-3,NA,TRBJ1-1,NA,CASSYSTLAGFTEAFF,TGTGCCAGCAGTTACTCAACACTAGCGGGGTTCACTGAAGCTTTCTTT
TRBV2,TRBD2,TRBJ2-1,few,CASSNRAGTYNEQFF,TGTGCCAGCAGTAACCGAGCGGGGACCTACAATGAGCAGTTCTTC
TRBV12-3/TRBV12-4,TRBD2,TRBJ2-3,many,CASSPRTSPTDTQYF,TGTGCCAGCAGTCCCCGGACTAGCCCCACAGATACGCAGTATTTT
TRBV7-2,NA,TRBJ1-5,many,CASSRSGRGRSPQHF,TGTGCCAGCAGCCGTAGTGGGCGGGGGAGGTCGCCCCAGCATTTT
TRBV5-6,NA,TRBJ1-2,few,CASSLAAGGSYGYTF,TGTGCCAGCAGCTTGGCCGCAGGAGGCAGCTATGGCTACACCTTC
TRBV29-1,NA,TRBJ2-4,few,CSVEERGVENIQYF,TGCAGCGTTGAAGAACGGGGTGTAGAAAACATTCAGTACTTC
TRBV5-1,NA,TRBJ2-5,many,CASTLTGKRYQETQYF,TGCGCCAGCACCTTGACGGGAAAACGGTACCAAGAGACCCAGTACTTC
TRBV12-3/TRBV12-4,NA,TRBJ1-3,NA,CASTQPPVRNTIYF,TGTGCCAGCACCCAGCCGCCAGTCCGGAACACCATATATTTT
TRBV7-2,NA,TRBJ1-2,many,CASSLQFNPSPYYGYTF,TGTGCCAGCAGCCTTCAATTTAACCCTAGTCCCTACTATGGCTACACCTTC
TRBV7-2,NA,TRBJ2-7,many,CASSPQSLYEQYF,TGTGCCAGCAGCCCCCAGAGCCTCTACGAGCAGTACTTC
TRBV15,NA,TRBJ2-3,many,CATSTPVDTQYF,TGTGCCACCAGCACCCCCGTAGATACGCAGTATTTT
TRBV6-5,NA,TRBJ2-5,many,CASSYGLPETQYF,TGTGCCAGCAGTTACGGACTACCAGAGACCCAGTACTTC
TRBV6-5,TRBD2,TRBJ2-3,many,CASSKLAGGARRTDTQYF,TGTGCCAGCAGTAAACTAGCGGGGGGGGCGAGAAGGACAGATACGCAGTATTTT
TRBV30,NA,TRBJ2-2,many,CAWGGPGELFF,TGTGCCTGGGGCGGGCCCGGGGAGCTGTTTTTT
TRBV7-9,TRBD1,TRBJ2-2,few,CASSLNRGYTGELFF,TGTGCCAGCAGCTTAAACAGGGGGTACACCGGGGAGCTGTTTTTT
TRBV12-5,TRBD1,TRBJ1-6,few,CASGLVLEDRGSPPLHF,TGTGCTAGTGGTTTGGTACTAGAGGACAGGGGTTCCCCACCCCTCCACTTT
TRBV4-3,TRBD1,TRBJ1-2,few,CASSRMDRTYGYTF,TGCGCCAGCAGCCGAATGGACAGGACCTATGGCTACACCTTC